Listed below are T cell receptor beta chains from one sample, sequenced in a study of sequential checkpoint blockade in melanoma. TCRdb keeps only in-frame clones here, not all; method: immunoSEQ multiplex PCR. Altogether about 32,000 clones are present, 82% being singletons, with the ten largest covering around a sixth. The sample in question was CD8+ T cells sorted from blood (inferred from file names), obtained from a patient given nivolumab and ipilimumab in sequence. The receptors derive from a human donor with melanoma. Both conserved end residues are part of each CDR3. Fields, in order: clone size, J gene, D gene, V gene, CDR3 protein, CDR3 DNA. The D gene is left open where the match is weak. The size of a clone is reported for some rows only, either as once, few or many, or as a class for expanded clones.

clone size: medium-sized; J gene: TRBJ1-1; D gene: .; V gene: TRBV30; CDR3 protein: CAWSVLAEAFF; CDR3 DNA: TGTGCCTGGAGTGTACTGGCTGAAGCTTTCTTT
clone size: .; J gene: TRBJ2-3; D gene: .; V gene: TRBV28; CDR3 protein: CASSFTADPTDTQYF; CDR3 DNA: TGTGCCAGCAGTTTCACAGCGGACCCCACAGATACGCAGTATTTT
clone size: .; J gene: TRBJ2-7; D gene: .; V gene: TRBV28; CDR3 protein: CASSLSSREQYF; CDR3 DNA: TGTGCCAGCAGCCTCTCCTCGAGGGAGCAGTACTTC
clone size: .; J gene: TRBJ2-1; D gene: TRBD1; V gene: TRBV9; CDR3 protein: CASSVGQGAYNEQFF; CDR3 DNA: TGTGCCAGCAGCGTTGGACAGGGGGCATACAATGAGCAGTTCTTC
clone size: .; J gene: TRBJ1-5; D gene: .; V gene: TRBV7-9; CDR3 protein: CASSRQNSNQPQHF; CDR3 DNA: TGTGCCAGCAGCCGACAGAATAGCAATCAGCCCCAGCATTTT
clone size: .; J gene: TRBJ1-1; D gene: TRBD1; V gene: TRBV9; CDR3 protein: CASSVDRDTEAFF; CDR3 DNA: TGTGCCAGCAGTGTAGACAGGGACACTGAAGCTTTCTTT
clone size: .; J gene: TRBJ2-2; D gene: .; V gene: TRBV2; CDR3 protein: CASSGDSRHRELFF; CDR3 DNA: TGTGCCAGCAGCGGGGACTCCCGTCACCGGGAGCTGTTTTTT
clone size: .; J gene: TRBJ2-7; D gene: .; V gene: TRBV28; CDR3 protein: CASSLLAAYEQYF; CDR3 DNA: TGTGCCAGCAGTTTATTGGCAGCCTACGAGCAGTACTTC
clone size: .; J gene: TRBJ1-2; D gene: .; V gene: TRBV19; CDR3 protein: CASKDTANYGYTF; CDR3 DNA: TGTGCCAGTAAGGACACAGCTAACTATGGCTACACCTTC
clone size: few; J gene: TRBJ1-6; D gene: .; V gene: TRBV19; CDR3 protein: CASRTGYNSPLHF; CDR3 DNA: TGTGCCAGTAGAACAGGTTATAATTCACCCCTCCACTTT
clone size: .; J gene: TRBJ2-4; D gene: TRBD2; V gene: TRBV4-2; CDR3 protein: CASSGRSGVAKNIQYF; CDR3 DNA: TGTGCCAGCAGCGGGCGGAGCGGGGTAGCCAAAAACATTCAGTACTTC
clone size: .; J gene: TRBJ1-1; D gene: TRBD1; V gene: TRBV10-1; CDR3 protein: CASSPGQRHTEAFF; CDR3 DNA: TGCGCCAGCAGCCCGGGACAGAGGCACACTGAAGCTTTCTTT
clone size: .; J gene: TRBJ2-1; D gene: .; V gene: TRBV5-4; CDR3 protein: CASRWDTRGEQFF; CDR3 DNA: TGTGCCAGCAGATGGGACACCCGGGGTGAGCAGTTCTTC
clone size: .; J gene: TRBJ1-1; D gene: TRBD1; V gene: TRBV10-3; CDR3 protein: CAISESGDRYENTEAFF; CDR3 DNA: TGTGCCATCAGTGAGTCCGGGGACAGATATGAAAACACTGAAGCTTTCTTT
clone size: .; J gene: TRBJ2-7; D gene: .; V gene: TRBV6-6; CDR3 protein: CASTQAGSAYEQYF; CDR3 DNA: TGTGCCAGCACCCAGGCGGGGAGCGCCTACGAGCAGTACTTC
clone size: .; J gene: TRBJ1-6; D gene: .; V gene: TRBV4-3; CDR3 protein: CASSQENTRGSPLHF; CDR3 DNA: TGCGCCAGCAGCCAAGAGAACACAAGAGGTTCACCCCTCCACTTT
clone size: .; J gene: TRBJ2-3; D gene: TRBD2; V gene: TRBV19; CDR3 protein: CASSTRETDTQYF; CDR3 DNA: TGTGCCAGTAGTACGCGGGAGACAGATACGCAGTATTTT
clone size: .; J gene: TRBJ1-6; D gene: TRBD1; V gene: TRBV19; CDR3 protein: CASRAGTGNNSPLHF; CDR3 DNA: TGTGCCAGTAGAGCAGGGACAGGGAATAATTCACCCCTCCACTTT
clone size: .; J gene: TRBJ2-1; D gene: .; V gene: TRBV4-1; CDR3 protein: CANSLGDEQFF; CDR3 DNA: TGCGCCAATTCGCTCGGGGATGAGCAGTTCTTC
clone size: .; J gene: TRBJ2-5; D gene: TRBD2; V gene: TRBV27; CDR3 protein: CASSTPTSGGQETQYF; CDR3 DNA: TGTGCCAGCAGTACCCCGACTAGCGGGGGGCAAGAGACCCAGTACTTC
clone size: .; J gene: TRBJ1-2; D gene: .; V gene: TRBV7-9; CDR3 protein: CASSFDRANYGYTF; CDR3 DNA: TGTGCCAGCAGCTTTGACAGAGCGAACTATGGCTACACCTTC
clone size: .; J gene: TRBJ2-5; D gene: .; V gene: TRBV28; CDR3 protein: CASSQTRWRETQYF; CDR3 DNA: TGTGCCAGCAGTCAAACGAGGTGGCGGGAGACCCAGTACTTC
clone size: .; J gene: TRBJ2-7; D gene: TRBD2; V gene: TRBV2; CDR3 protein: CASSDYGGGPGEQYF; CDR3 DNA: TGTGCCAGCAGTGATTACGGGGGAGGGCCTGGCGAGCAGTACTTC
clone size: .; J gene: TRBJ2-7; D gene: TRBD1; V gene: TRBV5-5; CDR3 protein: CASYAGTGVYEQYF; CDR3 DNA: TGTGCCAGTTATGCCGGGACAGGGGTCTACGAGCAGTACTTC
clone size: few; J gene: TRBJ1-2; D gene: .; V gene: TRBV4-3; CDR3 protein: CASSQENREDHGYTF; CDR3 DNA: TGCGCCAGCAGCCAAGAGAACAGGGAAGATCATGGCTACACCTTC
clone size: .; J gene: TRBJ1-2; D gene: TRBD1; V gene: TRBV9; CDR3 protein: CASSGWGDRGNYGYTF; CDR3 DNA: TGTGCCAGCAGCGGGTGGGGCGACAGGGGTAACTATGGCTACACCTTC
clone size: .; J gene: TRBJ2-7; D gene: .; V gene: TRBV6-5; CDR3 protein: CASSYSTGASYEQYF; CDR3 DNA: TGTGCCAGCAGTTACTCGACGGGAGCTTCCTACGAGCAGTACTTC